This T cell receptor (beta chain) comes out of a study of T-cell memory formation after mild COVID-19. Overall study: The study found TCR clusters largely donor specific.

The CDR3 totals 15 residues. Trimming took off 5 bases at V and 0 bases at J, with 13 bases between the two ends. Germline V gene sequence: CDR1 SNHLY, CDR2 FYNNEI. This clonotype was detected only a few times. What it binds is not known. Study-level findings and limits: Whereas later expanders leaned CD4+, clones contracting day 15 to 85 showed a balanced CD4/CD8 makeup. A second wave of clones peaked on day 37, and their SARS-CoV-2 specificity went unconfirmed.

Using constant-segment primers, 5'RACE produced TCR alpha and TCR beta cDNA libraries carrying sample barcodes and UMIs. TCRdb re-derived calls from the 5' RACE reads in MiXCR, one entry per CDR3 protein. This sample yields about 610,000 distinct CDR3 sequences, of which 17% are seen a single time; around 7.8% belongs to the top ten. The sample consisted of PBMCs or a T cell subset sorted from them (not recorded which). The clonotype was recovered from an adult woman who had mild COVID-19 (a few samples of this study predate the infection). Cell type and time point are not known. The J gene is TRBJ2-5, the V gene TRBV2; D is perhaps TRBD2 (5 bases). The CDR3 DNA sequence: TGTGCCAGCAGTCCCGGACTGTTGTACCAAGAGACCCAGTACTTC. Amino acids: CASSPGLLYQETQYF.